This TCR beta chain is drawn from a study of beta chain features in type 1 diabetes. Study context: Patients and healthy donors were similar in age, gender and cell yields.

Sorting based on CD45RO/CCR7/CD25/CD127/CD95/CD27 separated CD4+ naive, central memory, regulatory and stem cell-like memory cells. The length of the CDR3 is 12 residues. The V and J ends lost 6 bases and 5 bases respectively, with 7 bases between them. The germline CDR1 and CDR2 sequences are SEHNR and FQNEAQ (reference sequence). This clone was counted between two and nine times. Antigen specificity is unknown. Of the isolated RNA, all was reverse transcribed, and so the sequenced material was expressed TCRB transcripts. Repertoires were generated with immunoSEQ multiplex PCR, while TCRdb's copy carries only in-frame clones and drops some. This sample has about 700,000 clones, with 13% found just once. General study points: Researchers report that Type 1 diabetes patients had moderately but significantly shorter TCRB CDR3s across all four CD4+ subsets.

Sequencing was done on a sample of naive CD4+ T cells from blood. The rearrangement joins TRBV7-9 to TRBJ2-2, with D unresolved. The source is a man between 18 and 35 years old with type 1 diabetes. CDR3 nucleotide sequence: TGTGCCAGCAGACAGATTACCGGGGAGCTGTTTTTT. As protein: CASRQITGELFF. The complete variable domain, with remaining parts taken from reference TRBV7-9 and TRBJ2-2, reads DTGVSQNPRHKITKRGQNVTFRCDPISEHNRLYWYRQTLGQGPEFLTYFQNEAQLEKSRLLSDRFSAERPKGSFSTLEIQRTEQGDSAMYLCASRQITGELFFGEGSRLTVL.